Following are 27 T cell receptor beta chains from one sample sequenced in a study of siplizumab effects on memory and regulatory T cells. Sequencing was performed with immunoSEQ multiplex PCR; in TCRdb, only in-frame clones are kept and a portion is missing. The table shows 55,000 to 65,000 clones, with around 97% occurring only once. What was sequenced was naive CD8+ T cells sorted from blood. The receptors were gathered from a human donor in good health.

The chain combines TRBV27 with TRBJ1-5, with no clear D. Germline-derived CDR1 and CDR2 are MNHEY and SMNVEV (reference sequence). This CDR3 is built from 13 residues. V lost 0 bases and J 4 bases, leaving 4 bases between the germline ends. Here the CDR3 reads CASSLSGNQPQHF. The CDR3 nucleotides are TGTGCCAGCAGTTTATCGGGAAATCAGCCCCAGCATTTT.

The genes are TRBV5-4 and TRBJ2-7, with 10 bases identical to TRBD2. CDR1 and CDR2 from the germline V gene are SGHNT and YYREEE (reference sequence). The CDR3 length is 17 residues. The V segment lost 0 bases and the J segment 0 bases; nucleotides outside the gene matches: 6. The chain's CDR3 is CASSLGTSGISSYEQYF. The CDR3 DNA reads as TGTGCCAGCAGCTTGGGAACTAGCGGGATAAGCTCCTACGAGCAGTACTTC.

This chain joins TRBV20-1 and TRBJ2-7; D is ambiguous. Germline CDR1 and CDR2: DFQATT and SNEGSKA (reference sequence). The length of the CDR3 is 11 residues. The V end lost 1 base, the J end lost 4 bases, and 5 bases lay between the germline ends. The CDR3 here is CSARVGYEQYF. The CDR3 nucleotides read TGCAGTGCTAGAGTTGGGTACGAGCAGTACTTC.

The V call is TRBV14, the J call TRBJ2-7, with TRBD2 identical over 9 bases. CDR1 is SGHDN, CDR2 FVKESK, per germline. The CDR3 has 12 amino acids. After removal of 0 bases from V and 12 bases from J, the junction contained 3 bases not matched to a gene. The CDR3 DNA reads TGTGCCAGCAGCCAAGACGGACTAGCGCCGTACTTC. It yields the protein CASSQDGLAPYF.

This chain uses TRBV6-6 with TRBJ2-1; D not resolved. Germline V gene data show CDR1 as MNHNY and CDR2 as SVGAGI (reference sequence). This CDR3 spans 14 amino acids. Between the trimmed V and J ends, which lost 1 base and 7 bases, there was a span of 11 bases. For the CDR3, the DNA is TGTGCCAGCAGTTACTTGCGGCTAGGGAATGAGCAGTTCTTC. Translating gives CASSYLRLGNEQFF.

This chain joins TRBV27 and TRBJ1-2; the match to TRBD1 covers 10 bases. CDR1 and CDR2 from the germline V gene are MNHEY and SMNVEV (reference sequence). J gave up 0 bases and V 3 bases, and 4 bases lay outside the gene matches. This CDR3 spans 16 amino acids. CDR3 protein: CASSLTGGTPNYGYTF. CDR3 sequence (DNA): TGTGCCAGCAGTTTGACAGGGGGCACTCCTAACTATGGCTACACCTTC.

This clone was seen just once. The V and J genes are TRBV7-8 and TRBJ2-1; tentatively, D is TRBD1 or TRBD2 (5 bases each). Germline V lookup: CDR1 SGHVS, CDR2 FQNEAQ. CDR3 size: 14 residues. V lost 5 bases and J lost 4, with 12 bases in between. CDR3 amino acids: CASSIWDGYNEQFF. In DNA, the CDR3 is TGTGCCAGCAGCATCTGGGACGGATACAATGAGCAGTTCTTC.

V usage is TRBV2 and J usage is TRBJ2-5; tentative D call: TRBD1 (6 bases). The CDR3 is 14 residues long. The V gene's germline CDR1 is SNHLY and CDR2 FYNNEI. The germline V and J ends were trimmed by 6 bases and 4 bases, with 15 bases remaining between them. The CDR3 sequence is CASSPYRVGETQYF. The CDR3 nucleotides are TGTGCCAGCAGCCCCTACAGGGTTGGAGAGACCCAGTACTTC. The variable domain in full, completed from reference TRBV2 and TRBJ2-5, reads EPEVTQTPSHQVTQMGQEVILRCVPISNHLYFYWYRQILGQKVEFLVSFYNNEISEKSEIFDDQFSVERPDGSNFTLKIRSTKLEDSAMYFCASSPYRVGETQYFGPGTRLLVL.

The chain joins TRBV28 to TRBJ1-5, with 7 positions matching TRBD1. CDR3 size: 14 residues. J lost 5 bases, V lost 4 bases, and 5 bases had no gene match. CDR1 and CDR2 (germline): MDHEN, SYDVKM. CDR3 bases: TGTGCCAGCAGTTCCCGACAGGGCGATCAGCCCCAGCATTTT. Translated, it gives CASSSRQGDQPQHF.

The rearrangement links TRBV13 to TRBJ2-6, with a tentative D call TRBD1 (6 bases). The CDR3 spans 15 residues. Germline CDR1 PRHDT, CDR2 FYEKMQ (reference sequence). Trimming took off 4 bases at V and 4 bases at J, with 11 bases between the two ends. CDR3 in amino acids: CASSYQGLGANVLTF. The DNA for the CDR3 is TGTGCCAGCAGCTATCAGGGGTTGGGGGCCAACGTCCTGACTTTC.

The V gene is TRBV6-5, the J gene TRBJ2-1; TRBD1 matches at 8 bases. The CDR3 covers 14 residues. Germline V CDR1 and CDR2: MNHEY, SVGAGI. Germline trimming cut 4 bases from V and 9 bases from J; bases unmatched to any gene: 8. Here the CDR3 reads CASSSSRTGSEQFF. The CDR3 DNA is TGTGCCAGCAGTTCTAGTAGGACAGGGTCTGAGCAGTTCTTC.

The V gene is TRBV6-5, the J gene TRBJ2-1, with TRBD2 as a possible D gene (5 bases). V dropped 0 bases and J dropped 7 bases, with 7 bases sitting between them. The CDR3 contains 13 residues. CDR1 and CDR2 from the germline V gene are MNHEY and SVGAGI. CDR3 DNA sequence: TGTGCCAGCAGTTACTCTCGGGAAAATGAGCAGTTCTTC. Its translation is CASSYSRENEQFF.

In this sample, this clone turned up once. The chain carries TRBV30 and TRBJ2-2; tentative D call: TRBD1 (5 bases). This CDR3 is built from 14 residues. V dropped 5 bases and J dropped 7 bases, with 17 bases sitting between them. Germline-derived CDR1 and CDR2 are GTSNPN and SVGIG (reference sequence). Here the CDR3 DNA reads TGTGCCTGGGCTTTAGGGGCAGGGCGCGGGGAGCTGTTTTTT. Protein sequence: CAWALGAGRGELFF.

The gene calls are TRBV11-3 and TRBJ2-4, with a weak D call TRBD2 (6 bases). The V gene lost 5 bases and the J gene lost 5 bases, with 10 bases spanning the gap. The V gene's germline CDR1 is SGHNT and CDR2 YENEEA. The CDR3 length is 13 residues. The CDR3 sequence: CASSLPGENIQYF. The CDR3, as DNA: TGTGCCAGCAGCCTTCCGGGGGAAAACATTCAGTACTTC. The variable domain in full, completed from reference TRBV11-3 and TRBJ2-4, reads EAGVVQSPRYKIIEKKQPVAFWCNPISGHNTLYWYLQNLGQGPELLIRYENEEAVDDSQLPKDRFSAERLKGVDSTLKIQPAELGDSAVYLCASSLPGENIQYFGAGTRLSVL.

The chain is built from TRBV11-3 and TRBJ2-1, with no clear D. The CDR3 has 13 amino acids. With 4 bases removed from V and 3 bases from J, the gap between germline ends came to 7 bases. Germline CDR1 is SGHNT and CDR2 is YENEEA. The CDR3 bases are TGTGCCAGCAGCTCATACAACTACAATGAGCAGTTCTTC. It is translated as CASSSYNYNEQFF.

The chain has TRBV16 and TRBJ2-7; no firm D call. CDR3 length: 16 residues. Germline-derived CDR1 and CDR2 are KGHSY and FQNENV. V gave up 5 bases and J gave up 0 bases, with 17 bases separating them. The CDR3 nucleotides are TGTGCCAGCAGCATCGAGGCTGGCAGGAGCTCCTACGAGCAGTACTTC. Translated: CASSIEAGRSSYEQYF.

V and J are TRBV9 and TRBJ2-7, with TRBD1 identical over 9 bases. V shed 3 bases and J 3 bases; nucleotides not matched to a gene: 7. CDR3 length equals 15 residues. Germline values: CDR1 SGDLS, CDR2 YYNGEE. CDR3 bases: TGTGCCAGCAGCGCCCGGGACAGGGCTTTCTACGAGCAGTACTTC. As protein: CASSARDRAFYEQYF.

The chain links TRBV27 to TRBJ2-1; D is undetermined. The CDR3 loop spans 14 amino acids. Germline loops: CDR1 MNHEY, CDR2 SMNVEV (reference sequence). The V and J ends lost 5 bases and 1 base respectively, with 9 bases between them. CDR3 in amino acids: CASSHAESYNEQFF. In DNA, the CDR3 is TGTGCCAGCAGTCACGCGGAATCCTACAATGAGCAGTTCTTC.

V is TRBV27 and J is TRBJ1-2; 10 bases line up with TRBD1. J gave up 4 bases and V 6 bases, and 8 bases lay outside the gene matches. Germline V lookup: CDR1 MNHEY, CDR2 SMNVEV (reference sequence). The CDR3 has 15 residues. CDR3: CASRADRGLGYGYTF. In nucleotides, the CDR3 is TGTGCCAGCAGAGCCGACAGGGGGCTCGGCTATGGCTACACCTTC.

J is TRBJ1-2 and V is TRBV5-6, with 8 nucleotides matching TRBD1. With V trimmed by 1 base and J by 7 bases, 12 bases remained unmatched. From germline, CDR1 is SGHDT and CDR2 YYEEEE. The CDR3 length is 16 residues. CDR3 in DNA: TGTGCCAGCAGCTTGCCTGACAGGGGCGAACCTAGTGGCTACACCTTC. It yields the protein CASSLPDRGEPSGYTF.

The chain uses TRBV6-1 and TRBJ2-1; D unresolved. The CDR3 covers 16 residues. Trimming removed 3 bases at V and 0 bases at J, with 12 bases between. Germline CDR1 is MNHNS and CDR2 is SASEGT. The CDR3 sequence: CASSEGWVSSYNEQFF. CDR3 DNA sequence: TGTGCCAGCAGTGAGGGGTGGGTGAGCTCCTACAATGAGCAGTTCTTC.

The genes are TRBV10-3 and TRBJ1-2; tentative D call: TRBD1 (6 bases). CDR3 length: 12 residues. V lost 10 bases to trimming and J lost 3 bases, with 12 bases between them. CDR1 and CDR2 (germline): ENHRY, SYGVKD. The CDR3 DNA is TGTGCCACCCCGGGGGCGGACTATGGCTACACCTTC. As protein: CATPGADYGYTF.

The V call is TRBV27, the J call TRBJ2-1, with 9 positions matching TRBD2. This CDR3 has 14 residues. With V trimmed by 0 bases and J by 10 bases, 4 bases remained unmatched. Germline V lookup: CDR1 MNHEY, CDR2 SMNVEV (reference sequence). CDR3 in amino acids: CASSLSSGSLEQFF. The CDR3 bases are TGTGCCAGCAGTTTATCTAGCGGGAGCTTGGAGCAGTTCTTC.

This clone was observed a single time. The rearrangement uses TRBV16 and TRBJ2-1; D ambiguous. V shed 7 bases and J shed 0 bases, with 10 bases lying between them. The CDR3 is made up of 14 amino acids. Per germline, CDR1 KGHSY and CDR2 FQNENV. The CDR3 DNA follows: TGTGCCAGCACCTTCCATAGCTCCTACAATGAGCAGTTCTTC. Translating it yields CASTFHSSYNEQFF.

The chain recombines TRBV5-1 with TRBJ1-1; 9 nucleotides agree with TRBD1. With 3 bases clipped from V and 3 bases from J, the junction kept 3 bases outside the gene matches. Germline CDR1 and CDR2: SGHRS and YFSETQ. The CDR3 is 14 residues long. The CDR3: CASSSGQGYTEAFF. For the CDR3, the DNA is TGCGCCAGCAGCTCCGGACAGGGGTACACTGAAGCTTTCTTT. The complete variable domain, with remaining parts taken from reference TRBV5-1 and TRBJ1-1, reads KAGVTQTPRYLIKTRGQQVTLSCSPISGHRSVSWYQQTPGQGLQFLFEYFSETQRNKGNFPGRFSGRQFSNSRSEMNVSTLELGDSALYLCASSSGQGYTEAFFGQGTRLTVV.

This clone was recorded only once. V gene TRBV19 combines with J gene TRBJ2-7, with a weak D call TRBD2 (6 bases). This CDR3 has 14 residues. Per germline, CDR1 LNHDA and CDR2 SQIVND (reference sequence). The ends were cut back, 5 bases at V and 0 bases at J, with 11 bases in the middle. The chain's CDR3 is CASSFRGGSYEQYF. CDR3 nucleotides: TGTGCCAGTAGTTTCCGGGGAGGCTCCTACGAGCAGTACTTC.

This clone appeared a few times. The genes are TRBV15 and TRBJ1-1, with 7 bases matching TRBD1. The CDR3 is 14 amino acids. CDR1 and CDR2 (germline): LNHNV, YYDKDF (reference sequence). With V trimmed by 1 base and J by 1 base, 0 bases remained unmatched. The CDR3 nucleotides read TGTGCCACCAGCAGAGGGGACAGGAACACTGAAGCTTTCTTT. It encodes CATSRGDRNTEAFF.